A selection of T cell receptor beta chains follows, all from one sample in a study of T cells in Graves' hyperthyroidism and ophthalmopathy. Using its own MiXCR run on the multiplex PCR reads, TCRdb lists one record per CDR3 protein. Here the sample spans fewer than 650,000 distinct CDR3 sequences, approximately 13% being singletons. Material for sequencing was blood. Receptor source: a woman between 25 and 40 years old with Graves' hyperthyroidism that later progressed to Graves' ophthalmopathy. Each CDR3 is given with its conserved first and last residue. The D gene is left open where the match is weak. Expanded clones get a size class; other rows say once, few or many, or leave the size out.

j_call: TRBJ2-6; v_call: TRBV6-1; d_call: NA; clone_size: few; cdr3_nt: TGTGCCAGCAGTCCCGAAGACGGAAGTGGCGCCAACGTCCTGACTTTC; cdr3_aa: CASSPEDGSGANVLTF
j_call: TRBJ2-1; v_call: TRBV2; d_call: NA; clone_size: many; cdr3_nt: TGTGCCGGCATTTTGGACAGAAACAATGAGCAGTTCTTC; cdr3_aa: CAGILDRNNEQFF
j_call: TRBJ1-6; v_call: TRBV19; d_call: TRBD1; clone_size: many; cdr3_nt: TGTGCCAGTAGCATCAAGGGGGCGGTTAATTCACCCCTCCACTTT; cdr3_aa: CASSIKGAVNSPLHF
j_call: TRBJ2-1; v_call: TRBV10-3; d_call: TRBD2; clone_size: NA; cdr3_nt: TGTGCCATCAGAACGATAGCGGGAGGGCTAACCAGCTCCTACAATGAGCAGTTCTTC; cdr3_aa: CAIRTIAGGLTSSYNEQFF
j_call: TRBJ1-6; v_call: TRBV11-2; d_call: NA; clone_size: many; cdr3_nt: TGTGCCAGCAGCCGGGATTTATATACGGATTCACCCCTCCACTTT; cdr3_aa: CASSRDLYTDSPLHF
j_call: TRBJ2-7; v_call: TRBV20-1; d_call: NA; clone_size: many; cdr3_nt: TGCAGTGCTCCTATACAGGGTGGCTCCTACGAGCAGTACTTC; cdr3_aa: CSAPIQGGSYEQYF
j_call: TRBJ1-1; v_call: TRBV6-2/TRBV6-3; d_call: NA; clone_size: many; cdr3_nt: TGTGCCAGCAGTTACCCCCAGGGAAGGGACAAGTACTTGAACACTGAAGCTTTCTTT; cdr3_aa: CASSYPQGRDKYLNTEAFF
j_call: TRBJ1-1; v_call: TRBV9; d_call: NA; clone_size: many; cdr3_nt: TGTGCCAGCAGCCTTGAGGGCACGACGTCGGGGGCTTTCTTT; cdr3_aa: CASSLEGTTSGAFF
j_call: TRBJ1-3; v_call: TRBV3-1; d_call: TRBD1; clone_size: few; cdr3_nt: TGTGCCAGCAGCCAAGGAGGCAGGGGGCATGGAAACACCATATATTTT; cdr3_aa: CASSQGGRGHGNTIYF
j_call: TRBJ1-3; v_call: TRBV14; d_call: NA; clone_size: many; cdr3_nt: TGTGCCAGCAGCCAGGTTGGAGGGGCTGGAAACACCATATATTTT; cdr3_aa: CASSQVGGAGNTIYF
j_call: TRBJ1-5; v_call: TRBV5-5; d_call: NA; clone_size: NA; cdr3_nt: TGTGCCAGCAGCTTGGGTAGGGTAGGGCAGCCCCAGCATTTT; cdr3_aa: CASSLGRVGQPQHF